This passage covers 2 T cell receptor beta chains from one sample sequenced in a study of response to subunit inactivated influenza vaccine. TCRdb analysed the RT-PCR reads with MiXCR anew, one entry per CDR3 protein. The table includes hundreds of thousands of distinct CDR3 sequences, roughly 15% detected once. The sample was PBMCs from blood, taken roughly 15 days before vaccination. The source of these receptors is a man aged 50-60 years who received an inactivated influenza vaccine.

This clonotype was seen more than once but under ten times. V gene TRBV20-1 combines with J gene TRBJ2-3, with D maybe TRBD2 (6 bases). This CDR3 is built from 14 residues. CDR1 is DFQATT and CDR2 is SNEGSKA in the germline V gene (reference sequence). Trimming left V 3 bases short and J 3 bases short, with 13 bases between. The CDR3 DNA reads TGCAGTGCTAGCGGGGGATCCCGGACAGATACGCAGTATTTT. This encodes CSASGGSRTDTQYF.

V usage is TRBV20-1 and J usage is TRBJ2-7; D unresolved. V was clipped by 4 bases and J by 7 bases, with 20 bases between them. This CDR3 has 14 residues. The germline CDR1 and CDR2 sequences are DFQATT and SNEGSKA (reference sequence). CDR3 in amino acids: CSAMAITKGREQYF. The CDR3 nucleotides read TGCAGTGCTATGGCTATTACCAAAGGACGGGAGCAGTACTTC.